Following are 27 T cell receptor beta chains from one sample sequenced in a study of identical twins. TCRdb analysed the 5' RACE reads with MiXCR anew, one entry per CDR3 protein. This table holds hundreds of thousands of distinct CDR3 sequences, 24% found once. The same sample was also studied in work on T cells expressing NK-cell markers.

Specimen: CD4+ T cells sorted from blood. The source of these receptors is a woman between 18 and 29 years old in good health.

The CDR3 DNA follows: TGCGCCAGCAGCGAATACCCGGGGGTGAGGGCTAATGAAAAACTGTTTTTT. Amino acids: CASSEYPGVRANEKLFF. This chain connects TRBV4-3 to TRBJ1-4, with a possible D match to TRBD1 (5 bases). The germline V gene has CDR1 LGHNA and CDR2 YSLEER. The CDR3 runs 17 residues. Trimming took off 5 bases at V and 3 bases at J, with 19 bases between the two ends.

The V gene is TRBV7-6, the J gene TRBJ2-3; D ambiguous. The ends were cut back, 3 bases at V and 4 bases at J, with 11 bases in the middle. CDR1 and CDR2 from the germline V gene are SGHVS and FNYEAQ. The CDR3 is made up of 14 amino acids. CDR3 sequence (DNA): TGTGCCAGCAGCTTGGGATTTATCCCAGATACGCAGTATTTT. It encodes CASSLGFIPDTQYF. Supplemented by reference TRBV7-6 and TRBJ2-3, the full variable domain reads GAGVSQSPRYKVTKRGQDVALRCDPISGHVSLYWYRQALGQGPEFLTYFNYEAQQDKSGLPNDRFSAERPEGSISTLTIQRTEQRDSAMYRCASSLGFIPDTQYFGPGTRLTVL.

V usage is TRBV5-1 and J usage is TRBJ2-3; 8 bases match TRBD1. Per the germline V gene, CDR1 is SGHRS and CDR2 is YFSETQ. V gave up 5 bases and J gave up 6 bases; unmatched junction bases: 8. The CDR3 runs to 14 residues. The CDR3 loop is CASRSGQGFDTQYF. CDR3 bases: TGCGCCAGCAGATCCGGACAGGGCTTTGATACGCAGTATTTT.

V usage is TRBV6-1 and J usage is TRBJ2-3, with 10 bases matching TRBD2. Unmatched junction bases numbered 3, after V lost 5 bases and J lost 4 bases. Germline CDR1 is MNHNS and CDR2 is SASEGT. The CDR3 runs 14 residues. CDR3 in amino acids: CASSSGGVPDTQYF. The CDR3 nucleotides read TGTGCCAGCAGTAGCGGGGGGGTCCCAGATACGCAGTATTTT.

This clonotype showed up just a few times. This chain joins TRBV18 and TRBJ1-2; D gene unclear. There are 13 residues in the CDR3. The V gene lost 8 bases and the J gene lost 7 bases, with 17 bases spanning the gap. From germline, CDR1 is KGHSH and CDR2 LQKENI. The CDR3 DNA reads TGTGCCAGCCACGGGAACGTCCAAGGTGGCTACACCTTC. Its translation: CASHGNVQGGYTF.

This clonotype was seen once. The chain couples TRBV18 to TRBJ2-2, with 7 bases aligning to TRBD1. The CDR3 runs to 17 residues. Germline CDR1 KGHSH, CDR2 LQKENI. The trim removed 4 bases at V and 0 bases at J, leaving 8 bases unmatched. The CDR3 reads CASSREYRGPNTGELFF. The CDR3 bases are TGTGCCAGCTCACGGGAATACAGGGGCCCGAACACCGGGGAGCTGTTTTTT.

V gene TRBV9 combines with J gene TRBJ2-1, with 9 bases matching TRBD2. The CDR3 runs to 16 residues. The germline V gene encodes CDR1 SGDLS and CDR2 YYNGEE. V dropped 4 bases and J dropped 7; count of bases not matched to a gene: 12. The CDR3 reads CASSPWGSGGMNEQFF. CDR3 bases: TGTGCCAGCAGCCCCTGGGGTAGCGGGGGTATGAATGAGCAGTTCTTC.

The chain employs TRBV27 and TRBJ1-5, with unresolved D. Between the trimmed V and J ends, which lost 0 bases and 2 bases, there was a span of 14 bases. Germline CDR1 MNHEY, CDR2 SMNVEV (reference sequence). This CDR3 comprises 17 residues. The CDR3 nucleotides read TGTGCCAGCAGTTTATCAGCTTCAGGCAGCCGCAATCAGCCCCAGCATTTT. It yields the protein CASSLSASGSRNQPQHF.

This clonotype was counted a few times. V and J are TRBV20-1 and TRBJ2-1; D is unclear. Germline V CDR1 and CDR2: DFQATT, SNEGSKA (reference sequence). This CDR3 comprises 13 residues. Trimming shortened V by 2 bases and J by 1 base, and 6 bases separated the two germline ends. CDR3 loop: CSARSGSYNEQFF. The DNA for the CDR3 is TGCAGTGCTAGAAGTGGGTCCTACAATGAGCAGTTCTTC.

The J gene is TRBJ2-5, the V gene TRBV29-1; possible D gene TRBD1, 5 bases. Trimming cost V 1 base and J 6 bases, with 21 bases left between them. Germline CDR1 and CDR2: SQVTM and ANQGSEA. The length of the CDR3 is 16 residues. The CDR3 DNA is TGCAGCGTTGAAGGGCCCAGCCCTTTGGGGCAAAAGACCCAGTACTTC. Protein product: CSVEGPSPLGQKTQYF.

This clonotype has just a few counts. V gene TRBV6-1 combines with J gene TRBJ2-1, with D possibly matching TRBD2 (6 bases). V was cut by 6 bases and J by 0 bases, with 15 bases left in between. Germline loops: CDR1 MNHNS, CDR2 SASEGT. There are 16 residues in the CDR3. As DNA, the CDR3 is TGTGCCAGCAGCGAGGGACTTCCTAGCTCCTACAATGAGCAGTTCTTC. Its translation: CASSEGLPSSYNEQFF.

V and J are TRBV6-2 or TRBV6-3 and TRBJ2-4; maybe TRBD2 (5 bases). The CDR3 covers 16 residues. Germline values: CDR1 MNHEY, CDR2 SVGEGT. The V and J ends lost 6 bases and 1 base respectively, with 16 bases between them. The CDR3 DNA reads as TGTGCCAGCAGCCCCCCGGGCCGCGGGGCCAAAAACATTCAGTACTTC. This gives the protein CASSPPGRGAKNIQYF.

The V and J genes are TRBV12-3 or TRBV12-4 and TRBJ2-5; the match to TRBD2 covers 11 bases. Trimming removed 6 bases from V and 3 bases from J; junction bases left unmatched: 3. This CDR3 is built from 14 residues. In DNA, the CDR3 is TGTGCCAGCAGCCGGGGACTAGCGGAAGAGACCCAGTACTTC. Translation gives CASSRGLAEETQYF.

The chain combines TRBV15 with TRBJ2-5; D is unclear. CDR3 length: 15 residues. V was trimmed by 1 base and J by 4 bases, leaving 13 bases between them. Germline V lookup: CDR1 LNHNV, CDR2 YYDKDF (reference sequence). CDR3 in amino acids: CATSRAGTAGETQYF. CDR3 nucleotide sequence: TGTGCCACCAGCAGAGCCGGTACAGCAGGAGAGACCCAGTACTTC.

This clonotype was detected a few times. The chain couples TRBV7-8 to TRBJ2-3; no reliable D call. Trimming took 7 bases from V and 6 from J, leaving 11 bases between them. Germline loops: CDR1 SGHVS, CDR2 FQNEAQ. There are 12 residues in the CDR3. The CDR3 coding sequence is TGTGCCAGCATCCTCCTGGGGGATACGCAGTATTTT. Translating it yields CASILLGDTQYF. Full variable domain (rest looked up from reference TRBV7-8 and TRBJ2-3): GAGVSQSPRYKVAKRGQDVALRCDPISGHVSLFWYQQALGQGPEFLTYFQNEAQLDKSGLPSDRFFAERPEGSVSTLKIQRTQQEDSAVYLCASILLGDTQYFGPGTRLTVL.

V usage is TRBV20-1 and J usage is TRBJ1-1; D remains unclear. Germline V gene sequence: CDR1 DFQATT, CDR2 SNEGSKA (reference sequence). Trimming stripped 6 bases from V and 2 bases from J, with 7 bases between. CDR3 length equals 11 residues. Here the CDR3 reads CSAPRNTEAFF. Written as DNA, the CDR3 is TGCAGTGCACCGAGAAACACTGAAGCTTTCTTT.

The V and J genes are TRBV20-1 and TRBJ2-1; maybe TRBD1 (6 bases). In germline, CDR1 is DFQATT, CDR2 SNEGSKA (reference sequence). V was trimmed by 4 bases and J by 6 bases, leaving 10 bases between them. This CDR3 comprises 12 residues. The CDR3 here is CSAIQGRNEQFF. CDR3 coding DNA: TGCAGTGCTATACAGGGACGCAATGAGCAGTTCTTC.

This chain uses TRBV25-1 with TRBJ2-6; D is possibly TRBD1 or TRBD2 (5 bases each). Per germline, CDR1 MGHDK and CDR2 SYGVNS. The CDR3 loop spans 14 amino acids. The ends were cut back, 7 bases at V and 4 bases at J, with 11 bases in the middle. Here the CDR3 DNA reads TGTGCCAGCACCTACGGGGCCGGGGCCAACGTCCTGACTTTC. Protein: CASTYGAGANVLTF.

This rearrangement joins TRBV20-1 to TRBJ2-2; 10 bases align to TRBD1. Germline V gives CDR1 DFQATT, CDR2 SNEGSKA (reference sequence). V dropped 3 bases and J dropped 6; count of bases not matched to a gene: 10. The CDR3 loop spans 16 amino acids. CDR3: CSARVPPGQGPGELFF. In DNA form, the CDR3 reads TGCAGTGCTAGGGTACCTCCGGGACAGGGGCCCGGGGAGCTGTTTTTT.

In its sample, this clonotype was seen a few times. The CDR3 spells CASRRLQDYEQYF. Here the CDR3 DNA reads TGTGCCAGCAGGAGACTTCAAGACTACGAGCAGTACTTC. The chain joins TRBV12-3 or TRBV12-4 to TRBJ2-7; D is undetermined. Trimming cost V 6 bases and J 3 bases, with 12 bases left between them. The CDR3 contains 13 residues.

This clonotype showed up many times. The chain carries TRBV25-1 and TRBJ2-7; perhaps TRBD2 as D (5 bases). With 3 bases removed from V and 0 bases from J, the gap between germline ends came to 9 bases. The CDR3 consists of 14 residues. Germline CDR1 MGHDK, CDR2 SYGVNS. DNA for the CDR3: TGTGCCAGCAGTGATTCGGGGTCCTCCTACGAGCAGTACTTC. Its protein is CASSDSGSSYEQYF.

This clonotype occurred a few times. V gene TRBV6-6 combines with J gene TRBJ1-2; tentative D call: TRBD1 (5 bases). The CDR3 length is 13 residues. Germline lookup yields CDR1 MNHNY and CDR2 SVGAGI (reference sequence). The germline V and J ends were trimmed by 6 bases and 4 bases, with 12 bases remaining between them. CDR3 amino acids: CASRAQGLYGYTF. The CDR3 bases are TGTGCCAGCAGAGCCCAGGGCCTCTATGGCTACACCTTC.

This clonotype was seen at least ten times. The chain carries TRBV12-3 or TRBV12-4 and TRBJ1-6; D gene ambiguous. The CDR3 extends over 14 amino acids. Trimming pared 5 bases from V and 6 bases from J, leaving 11 bases between. CDR3 DNA sequence: TGTGCCAGCAGTGACCAAGGTGGTAATTCACCCCTCCACTTT. The encoded protein is CASSDQGGNSPLHF.

The chain employs TRBV11-2 and TRBJ2-2; TRBD1 matches 9 bases. Germline loops: CDR1 SGHAT, CDR2 FQNNGV. The CDR3 contains 18 residues. V gave up 3 bases and J gave up 4 bases; unmatched junction bases: 12. Written as DNA, the CDR3 is TGTGCCAGCAGCTTCAACAGGGGGCTTTATGGGGGCACCGGGGAGCTGTTTTTT. Its protein product is CASSFNRGLYGGTGELFF.

This clonotype was counted only a few times. This chain joins TRBV5-1 and TRBJ2-2; 9 nucleotides line up with TRBD2. Germline CDR1 SGHRS, CDR2 YFSETQ. The CDR3 covers 15 residues. Trimming took 7 bases from V and 7 from J; bases not matched to a gene: 11. The CDR3 loop reads CASLKASGTNGELFF. The CDR3 DNA follows: TGCGCCAGCTTGAAGGCTAGCGGGACAAACGGGGAGCTGTTTTTT.

This clonotype was counted a few times. This CDR3 reads CASSLAGTDGELSYNEQFF. CDR3 sequence (DNA): TGTGCCAGCAGCTTAGCGGGAACGGACGGGGAGCTCTCCTACAATGAGCAGTTCTTC. The J gene is TRBJ2-1, the V gene TRBV11-1, with a possible D match to TRBD2 (5 bases). Between the trimmed V and J ends, which lost 0 bases and 0 bases, there was a span of 18 bases. The germline CDR1 and CDR2 sequences are SGHAT and FQDESV (reference sequence). The CDR3 contains 19 residues.

V usage is TRBV7-9 and J usage is TRBJ2-4; a possible D gene is TRBD1 (5 bases). V shed 5 bases and J shed 5 bases, with 10 bases lying between them. The V gene's germline CDR1 is SEHNR and CDR2 FQNEAQ (reference sequence). This CDR3 is 13 amino acids long. The CDR3 bases are TGTGCCAGCAGCGCCGACAGCCAAAACATTCAGTACTTC. This translates into CASSADSQNIQYF.